The rows below give T cell receptor beta chains drawn from one sample of a study of blood T cell repertoires in COVID-19. The protocol was immunoSEQ multiplex PCR, while the TCRdb copy is restricted to in-frame clones and leaves out a portion. Of about 60,000 clones in the sample, 70% to 90% are singletons; the top ten hold about 16%. What was sequenced was peripheral blood. The receptors were gathered from a human donor in a cohort sampled during active COVID-19. The CDR3 runs from the conserved cysteine through the conserved F or W. The D gene is left open where the match is weak. Only part of the rows carry a size: once, few, many, or a class if the clone is expanded.

size,D,V,J,DNA,CDR3
few,.,TRBV24-1,TRBJ1-5,TGTGCCACCAGTGATTCCGATCAGCCCCAGCATTTT,CATSDSDQPQHF
.,TRBD2,TRBV10-1,TRBJ2-1,TGCGCCAGCAGTGAGCGGCTGGGAGCGGGGGGCGGAAATGAGCAGTTCTTC,CASSERLGAGGGNEQFF
.,.,TRBV5-6,TRBJ2-1,TGTGCCAGCAGCTTGCGGGGGACCATATACAATGTGCAGTTCTTC,CASSLRGTIYNVQFF
.,.,TRBV6-1,TRBJ1-2,TGTGCCAGCAGTGAAGTTTGGGGGCGAAGATTTGATGGCTACACCTTC,CASSEVWGRRFDGYTF
.,.,TRBV3-1/TRBV3-2,TRBJ1-1,TGTGCCAGCAGCCAAGAACCTTGGACAGCTAACACTGAAGCTTTCTTT,CASSQEPWTANTEAFF
.,TRBD2,TRBV5-1,TRBJ2-3,TGCGCCAGCAGCTTGGGAGGACTAGCGGGGGGCACAGATACGCAGTATTTT,CASSLGGLAGGTDTQYF
.,.,TRBV4-3,TRBJ2-2,TGCGCCAGCAGCCAAGATCCCCGGGGTACTGGTGGGGAGCTGTTTTTT,CASSQDPRGTGGELFF
.,TRBD1,TRBV12-5,TRBJ1-1,TGTGCTAGTGGTTTGGGGACAGGGACGGTCACCATGAACACTGAAGCTTTCTTT,CASGLGTGTVTMNTEAFF
once,TRBD1,TRBV11-2,TRBJ1-3,TGTGCCAGCAGCTCGGACAGGGATTCACGAAACACCATATATTTT,CASSSDRDSRNTIYF
.,.,TRBV10-2,TRBJ2-4,TGCGCCAGCAGTGAATCCCGAGCCAAAAACATTCAGTACTTC,CASSESRAKNIQYF
few,.,TRBV3-1/TRBV3-2,TRBJ2-3,TGTGCCAGCAGCCAAAGGGGGGGCAGCACAGATACGCAGTATTTT,CASSQRGGSTDTQYF
few,TRBD2,TRBV11-3,TRBJ2-3,TGTGCCAGCAGCTTAGGACTAGCTGGAGATACGCAGTATTTT,CASSLGLAGDTQYF
.,.,TRBV7-2,TRBJ2-3,TGTGCCAGCAGCCCCCGACAGGTGGATACGCAGTATTTT,CASSPRQVDTQYF
.,.,TRBV5-1,TRBJ2-3,TGCGCCAGCAGCTTGCTCGGGGGGCGCACAGATACGCAGTATTTT,CASSLLGGRTDTQYF
.,.,TRBV10-2,TRBJ2-2,TGCGCCAGCAGTCGAATTGAGGCCCGGGACACCGGGGAGCTGTTTTTT,CASSRIEARDTGELFF
.,TRBD1,TRBV2,TRBJ1-5,TGTGCCAGCAGGGGGACAGGGGGGGTGGATCAGCCCCAGCATTTT,CASRGTGGVDQPQHF
.,.,TRBV29-1,TRBJ2-3,TGCAGCGTTGAAGGGGGGCCGACAGACCCTAGCACAGATACGCAGTATTTT,CSVEGGPTDPSTDTQYF
.,TRBD1,TRBV30,TRBJ1-5,TGTGCCTGGAGTTTCGGGACAGGGTACGGTCAGCCCCAGCATTTT,CAWSFGTGYGQPQHF
.,.,TRBV7-6,TRBJ1-4,TGTGCCAGCAGCGGCAGGGGTACAACTAATGAAAAACTGTTTTTT,CASSGRGTTNEKLFF
.,TRBD1,TRBV18,TRBJ1-1,TGTGCCAGCTCACCCGGACAGGGGGAATTTGCTTTCTTT,CASSPGQGEFAFF
.,TRBD2,TRBV20-1,TRBJ2-7,TGCAGTGCTAGTAGACTAGCGGGGAGCTCCTACGAGCAGTACTTC,CSASRLAGSSYEQYF
.,.,TRBV12-5,TRBJ2-5,TGTGCTAGTGGTTTGGCCCATGGGGGGGCTGAAGAGACCCAGTACTTC,CASGLAHGGAEETQYF
.,.,TRBV6-2/TRBV6-3,TRBJ2-5,TGTGCCAGCAGTCAACAGGGCGTTCGGGAGACCCAGTACTTC,CASSQQGVRETQYF
.,.,TRBV19,TRBJ1-1,TGTGCCAGTACCTCCGTTTCGTACACTGAAGCTTTCTTT,CASTSVSYTEAFF
.,TRBD1,TRBV7-8,TRBJ2-7,TGTGCCAGCAGCTTTGGGACAGGGTCCTACGAGCAGTACTTC,CASSFGTGSYEQYF
.,.,TRBV7-2,TRBJ2-5,TGTGCCAGCAGCAGACTAGTACAAGAGACCCAGTACTTC,CASSRLVQETQYF
.,TRBD1,TRBV7-9,TRBJ2-5,TGTGCCAGCAGCCGCTTGACAGGGATTGCGGAGACCCAGTACTTC,CASSRLTGIAETQYF
.,TRBD2,TRBV3-1/TRBV3-2,TRBJ2-2,TGTGCCAGCAGCCTCCTAAGCGGGGGGAAGACCGGGGAGCTGTTTTTT,CASSLLSGGKTGELFF
.,TRBD1,TRBV11-3,TRBJ2-1,TGTGCCAGCAGCCCACCTGACAGGGGTAATGAGCAGTTCTTC,CASSPPDRGNEQFF
.,TRBD2,TRBV6-5,TRBJ2-1,TGTGCCAGCAGTTTGGAGTCCGGGACTAGCGTCAATGAGCAGTTCTTC,CASSLESGTSVNEQFF
.,TRBD1,TRBV19,TRBJ1-4,TGTGCCAGTAGTATGACAGGGAATGAAAAACTGTTTTTT,CASSMTGNEKLFF
.,TRBD1,TRBV7-2,TRBJ1-5,TGTGCCAGCAGCCCCCAGACAGGGGTCATCAATCAGCCCCAGCATTTT,CASSPQTGVINQPQHF
.,TRBD1,TRBV6-5,TRBJ2-7,TGTGCCAGCAGTTACGACAGGGCCTACGAGCAGTACTTC,CASSYDRAYEQYF
.,.,TRBV11-3,TRBJ2-7,TGTGCCAGCAGCTTAGATTCCGACAGGCCCTCCTTTTACGAGCAGTACTTC,CASSLDSDRPSFYEQYF
.,.,TRBV7-3,TRBJ2-5,TGTGCCAGCAGCTTAACGTTCGGGAGCGGGGAGACCCAGTACTTC,CASSLTFGSGETQYF
.,.,TRBV5-6,TRBJ1-5,TGTGCCAGCAGCTTGGCCAGGGACAATCAGCCCCAGCATTTT,CASSLARDNQPQHF
.,.,TRBV11-3,TRBJ1-6,TGTGCCAGCAGCCTTGGGGGGGAATCACCCCTCCACTTT,CASSLGGESPLHF
.,.,TRBV6-1,TRBJ2-7,TGTGCCAGCAGTGATTATCGGTACGAGCAGTACTTC,CASSDYRYEQYF
.,TRBD1,TRBV11-2,TRBJ1-2,TGTGCCAGCAGCAACCGTGGGCAGGGGGACTATGGCTACACCTTC,CASSNRGQGDYGYTF
.,TRBD2,TRBV6-2/TRBV6-3,TRBJ2-1,TGTGCCAGCAGTTACTCACTAGCGGGGGGGTCTTATGAGCAGTTCTTC,CASSYSLAGGSYEQFF
.,.,TRBV19,TRBJ2-4,TGTGCCAGTAGTATAGACCCGGCCGGGGTGGGAGCCAAAAACATTCAGTACTTC,CASSIDPAGVGAKNIQYF
.,.,TRBV16,TRBJ1-5,TGTGCCAGCAGCCAATCTGGGGCAGCTAATCAGCCCCAGCATTTT,CASSQSGAANQPQHF
once,TRBD1,TRBV18,TRBJ2-1,TGTGCCAGCTCAGACAGGGGAAGCTCCTACAATGAGCAGTTCTTC,CASSDRGSSYNEQFF
.,.,TRBV6-2/TRBV6-3,TRBJ2-2,TGTGCCAGCAGTTATAGTTTGGGGGCAGCCCTCGCCGGGGAGCTGTTTTTT,CASSYSLGAALAGELFF
.,.,TRBV7-9,TRBJ1-3,TGTGCCAGCAGCTTAGCGGACAGCCATTTCTCTGGAAACACCATATATTTT,CASSLADSHFSGNTIYF
.,TRBD1,TRBV2,TRBJ2-5,TGTGCCAGCAGTGGGGGGACAGGGGTGGAGACCCAGTACTTC,CASSGGTGVETQYF
few,.,TRBV6-6,TRBJ2-7,TGTGCCAGCAGAGGGGCATACGAGCAGTACTTC,CASRGAYEQYF
.,.,TRBV9,TRBJ2-2,TGTGCCAGCAGCGCCGGAGGCATGCCCGGGGAGCTGTTTTTT,CASSAGGMPGELFF
.,.,TRBV18,TRBJ2-7,TGTGCCAGCTCCGAAAACAGGGCCTCCTACGAGCAGTACTTC,CASSENRASYEQYF
.,.,TRBV6-5,TRBJ2-7,TGTGCCAGCAGTTACTCGATCGGGGAACAGGGAACCGAGCAGTACTTC,CASSYSIGEQGTEQYF
.,TRBD2,TRBV14,TRBJ2-7,TGTGCCAGCAGCCCCAGTAGCCTAGCGGGGGGCGAGCAGTACTTC,CASSPSSLAGGEQYF
.,.,TRBV30,TRBJ2-4,TGTGCCTGGAGTCCGGGTAAAAACATTCAGTACTTC,CAWSPGKNIQYF